This T cell receptor (beta chain) was documented in a study of T cell responses to AZD1222 COVID-19 vaccine. General study points: Spike-specific TCR repertoires showed rising breadth and depth after two AZD1222 doses.

Concerning this clone: Its antigen is unidentified.

Generated by immunoSEQ multiplex PCR, the TCRdb table keeps only in-frame clones and is missing some. Here the sample spans over 130,000 clones, approximately 90% being singletons. This CDR3 region has 18 residues. V lost 3 bases and J 4 bases, leaving 25 bases between the germline ends. Germline values: CDR1 ENHRY, CDR2 SYGVKD. The receptor comes from an adult who received the AZD1222 COVID-19 vaccine. The chain couples TRBV10-3 to TRBJ2-7; tentatively, D is TRBD2 (7 bases). The specimen comprised peripheral blood, sampled 28 days after the second AZD1222 dose. CDR3 amino acids: CAISDTRRTRGGAYEQYF. DNA of the CDR3: TGTGCCATCAGTGATACGAGAAGAACAAGGGGGGGTGCGTACGAGCAGTACTTC.